The sequence of this TCR beta chain was determined in a study of CD8+CD57+ T cells in acquired aplastic anemia. TCR beta VDJ and CDR3 profiles were obtained from a genomic DNA template. Each CDR3 protein gets one entry after TCRdb re-called the reads with MiXCR. The data contain roughly 260,000 distinct CDR3 sequences, around 43% of them seen just once; the ten biggest clones take up about 7.8%. Selection for sequencing was limited to patients who had shown CD8+CD57+ cell expansion by flow cytometry. V lost 0 bases to trimming and J lost 1 base, with 14 bases between them. This CDR3 contains 17 residues. CDR1 and CDR2 (germline): LGHNA, YSLEER. This clonotype was counted at least ten times.

Material for sequencing was sorted CD4+, CD8+, or CD8+CD57+ T cells (not recorded which) from PBMCs. V is TRBV4-3 and J is TRBJ2-3; possible D gene TRBD2, 6 bases. This receptor was identified in a human donor with aplastic anemia. The CDR3, as DNA: TGCGCCAGCAGCCAAGATTTGCGGGGTTTGGGCACAGATACGCAGTATTTT. It specifies CASSQDLRGLGTDTQYF.